This T cell receptor (beta chain) came from a study of blood T cell repertoires in COVID-19 (dated by TCRdb to about 2020). Broadly, across the study: Collaborator samples came from the United States, Italy and Spain and covered acute and convalescent phases of COVID-19. HLA class I and class II types, where available, came from metadata supplied by the sample provider rather than from assay-based typing. Subjects who had been exposed to COVID-19, were actively infected with it, or had recovered from it provided the deeply sampled blood TCRbeta repertoires that made up the dataset. Sample metadata almost always included a de-identified subject ID, COVID-19 status, age in years and sex. The prospective study material was composed of cDNA or gDNA derived from T cells, B-cell-depleted T cells, or PBMCs. The samples were drawn from the first 160 participants of the ongoing ImmuneRACE study and from 1,200 or so subjects provided by 6 global collaborators. A freely available public database, intended as a resource for researchers studying the immune response to SARS-CoV-2, is where the repertoires were released.

The CDR3 has 13 amino acids, counting the end cysteine and phenylalanine. Only CDR3 DNA remains: 39 bases, in frame from the first base. V is pared back by 5 bases and J by 3 bases, with 11 bases lying between the germline termini. CDR1 and CDR2 were assigned from the germline V gene as MDHEN and SYDVKM. TCRbeta CDR3 regions were amplified from genomic DNA using the immunoSEQ Assay, a bias-controlled multiplex PCR. The paper's data handling went like this. The number of nucleated cells in each sample was estimated by amplification of reference gene primers within the assay. To quantify the absolute abundance of each unique TCRbeta CDR3 rearrangement, sequence reads were collapsed and filtered. Productive Simpson clonality was computed per sample as the square root of Simpson's diversity index over productive rearrangements. The immuneACCESS repertoire file appears here via TCRdb, limited to in-frame rearrangements. These files lack a portion of the clones; in checked studies, under half of the deficit traces to unresolved V genes, and the cause of the others is not known. The V and J calls and clone size are taken from that table; D and trimming were inferred from the DNA. For this sample the table gives 70,000 or so clones, of which around 86% were detected only once. Of the sample, 29% is held by the ten largest clones.

On the study overall, not on this receptor specifically: Clinical and demographic metadata were provided uncurated, with the amount varying by source and participant.

Collaborating institutions collected whole blood in K2EDTA tubes following their own protocols. For TCRbeta analysis, collaborators shipped samples as frozen whole blood, isolated PBMCs, or DNA extracted from either of those sample types. Details on this clone: Which antigen it targets is not known. Base qualities are not recorded, but no much larger clone differs from it by a single base.

The sequence is built from TRBV28 and TRBJ2-7; 5 matching bases give a weak D call of TRBD1. The source is a woman of 80 years or more with active or convalescent COVID-19. Material: peripheral blood. In nucleotides, the sequence is TGTGCCAGCAGTCTCGACAGATACTACGAGCAGTACTTC. Translation gives CASSLDRYYEQYF.